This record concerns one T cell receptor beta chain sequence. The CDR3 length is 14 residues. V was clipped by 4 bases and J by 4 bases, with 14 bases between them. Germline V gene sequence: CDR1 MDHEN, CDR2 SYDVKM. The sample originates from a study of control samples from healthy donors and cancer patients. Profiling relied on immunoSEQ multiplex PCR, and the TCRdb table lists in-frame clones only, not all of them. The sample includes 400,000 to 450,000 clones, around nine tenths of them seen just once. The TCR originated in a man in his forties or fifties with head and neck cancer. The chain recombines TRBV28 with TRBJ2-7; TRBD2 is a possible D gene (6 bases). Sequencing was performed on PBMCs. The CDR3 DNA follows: TGTGCCAGCAGTTCCCGGACTAAGGGGTACGAGCAGTACTTC. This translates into CASSSRTKGYEQYF.